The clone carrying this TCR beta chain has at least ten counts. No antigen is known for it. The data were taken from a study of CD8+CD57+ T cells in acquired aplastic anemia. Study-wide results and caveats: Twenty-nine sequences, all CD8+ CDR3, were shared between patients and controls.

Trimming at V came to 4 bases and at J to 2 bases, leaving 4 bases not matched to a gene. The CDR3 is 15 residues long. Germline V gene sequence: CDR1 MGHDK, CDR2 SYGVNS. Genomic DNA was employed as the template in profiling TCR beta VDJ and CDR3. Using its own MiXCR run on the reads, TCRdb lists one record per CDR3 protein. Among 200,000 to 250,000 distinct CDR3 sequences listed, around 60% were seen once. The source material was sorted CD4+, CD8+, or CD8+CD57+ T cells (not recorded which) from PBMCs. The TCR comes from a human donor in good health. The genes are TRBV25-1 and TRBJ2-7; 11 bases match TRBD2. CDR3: CASSAGTSGTYEQYF. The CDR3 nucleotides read TGTGCCAGCAGTGCGGGGACTAGCGGCACCTACGAGCAGTACTTC.